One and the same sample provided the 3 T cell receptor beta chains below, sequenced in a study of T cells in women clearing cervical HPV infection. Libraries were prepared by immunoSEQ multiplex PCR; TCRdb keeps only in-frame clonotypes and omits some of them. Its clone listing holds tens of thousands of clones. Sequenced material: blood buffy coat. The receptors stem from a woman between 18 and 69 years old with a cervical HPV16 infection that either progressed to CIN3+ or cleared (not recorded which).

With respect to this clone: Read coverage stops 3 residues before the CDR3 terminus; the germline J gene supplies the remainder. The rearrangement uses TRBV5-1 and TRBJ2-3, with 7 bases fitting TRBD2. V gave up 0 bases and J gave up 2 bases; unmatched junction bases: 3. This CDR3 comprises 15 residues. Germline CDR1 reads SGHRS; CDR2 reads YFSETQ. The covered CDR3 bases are TGCGCCAGCAGCTTGGGGGGGACTACCACAGATACG. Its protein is CASSLGGTTTDT. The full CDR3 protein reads CASSLGGTTTDTQYF.

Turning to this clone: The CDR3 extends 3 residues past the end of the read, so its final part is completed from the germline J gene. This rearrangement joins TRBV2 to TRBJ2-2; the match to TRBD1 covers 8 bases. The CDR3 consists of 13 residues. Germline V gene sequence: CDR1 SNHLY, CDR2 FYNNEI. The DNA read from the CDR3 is TGTGCCAGCAAACTACAGGGGGGCGAAAAG. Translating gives CASKLQGGEK. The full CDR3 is CASKLQGGEKLFF.

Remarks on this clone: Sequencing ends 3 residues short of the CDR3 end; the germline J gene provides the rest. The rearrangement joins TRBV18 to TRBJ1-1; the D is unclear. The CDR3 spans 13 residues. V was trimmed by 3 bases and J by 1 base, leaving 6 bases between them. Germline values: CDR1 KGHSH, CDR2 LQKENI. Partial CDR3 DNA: TGTGCCAGCTCACCGGAGGGGAACACTGAA. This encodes CASSPEGNTE. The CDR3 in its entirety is CASSPEGNTEAFF.